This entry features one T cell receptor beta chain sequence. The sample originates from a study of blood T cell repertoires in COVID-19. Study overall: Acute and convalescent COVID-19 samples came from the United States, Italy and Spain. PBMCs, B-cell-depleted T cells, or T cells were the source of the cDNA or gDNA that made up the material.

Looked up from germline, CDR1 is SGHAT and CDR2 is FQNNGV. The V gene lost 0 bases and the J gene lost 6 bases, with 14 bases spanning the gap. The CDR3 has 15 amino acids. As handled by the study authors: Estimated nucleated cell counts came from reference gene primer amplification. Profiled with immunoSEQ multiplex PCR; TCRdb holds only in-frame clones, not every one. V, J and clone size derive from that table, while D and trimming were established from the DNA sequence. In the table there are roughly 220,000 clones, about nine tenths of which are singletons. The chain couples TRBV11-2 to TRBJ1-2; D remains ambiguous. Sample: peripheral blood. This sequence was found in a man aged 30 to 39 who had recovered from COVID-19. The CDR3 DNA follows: TGTGCCAGCAGCTTAGAGCGACACCCGGCAAATGGCTACACCTTC. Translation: CASSLERHPANGYTF.